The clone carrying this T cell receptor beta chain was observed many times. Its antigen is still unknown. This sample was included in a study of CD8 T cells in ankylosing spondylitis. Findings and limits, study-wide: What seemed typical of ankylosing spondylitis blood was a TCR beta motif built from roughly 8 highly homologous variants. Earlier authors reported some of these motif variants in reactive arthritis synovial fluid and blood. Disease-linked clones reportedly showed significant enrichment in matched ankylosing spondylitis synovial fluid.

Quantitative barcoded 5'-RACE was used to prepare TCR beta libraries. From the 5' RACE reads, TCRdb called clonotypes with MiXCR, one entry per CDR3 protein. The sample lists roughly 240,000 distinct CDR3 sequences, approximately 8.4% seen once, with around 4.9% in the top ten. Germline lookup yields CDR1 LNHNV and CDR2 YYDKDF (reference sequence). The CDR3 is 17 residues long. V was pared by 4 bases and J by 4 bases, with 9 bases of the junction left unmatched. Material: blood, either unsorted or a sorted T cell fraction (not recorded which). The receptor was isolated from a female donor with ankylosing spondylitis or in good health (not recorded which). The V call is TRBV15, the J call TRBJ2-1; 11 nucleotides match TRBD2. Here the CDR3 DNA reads TGTGCCACCAGCAACCATACTAGCGGGAGTTGGTACAATGAGCAGTTCTTC. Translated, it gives CATSNHTSGSWYNEQFF.